This T cell receptor beta chain is from a study of shared clonotypes between healthy human individuals. Naive CD8 isolation took CD45RO-negative cells positively selected for CCR7 and excluded terminally differentiated effector memory CD45RA+ cells. This CDR3 spans 15 amino acids. V lost 6 bases to trimming and J lost 5 bases; unmatched junction nucleotides: 12. Germline V gene sequence: CDR1 LGHNT, CDR2 FRNRAP. Assay used: immunoSEQ multiplex PCR; TCRdb lists only in-frame clones, some missing. Seen here are about 2,100,000 clones, approximately 94% observed once, and the top ten hold roughly 1.8%. The chain recombines TRBV12-5 with TRBJ1-2; TRBD1 matches at 7 bases. The TCR was taken from a young man in good health. Some clones in this sample may be carry-over from other donors' samples. Specimen: naive CD8+ T cells from PBMCs. The CDR3, as DNA: TGTGCTAGTGGGCGGTCAGACAGGGCGGAATATGGCTACACCTTC. Translation: CASGRSDRAEYGYTF.